This entry describes one T cell receptor beta chain. Its specificity is not known. Produced via immunoSEQ multiplex PCR; TCRdb's table is partial and in-frame only. The table has around 45,000 clones, around 89% seen once. V was clipped by 5 bases and J by 1 base; unmatched bases: 6. The CDR3 consists of 16 residues. Germline V gives CDR1 SEHNR, CDR2 FQNEAQ (reference sequence). The data derive from a study of a mutant IDH1 vaccine in newly diagnosed glioma. Sample time point: week 35, safety follow-up. What each vaccine dose contained was 300 ug of mutant IDH1 20-mer peptide, accompanied by topical imiquimod.

The sample here was PBMCs, taken from a glioma patient whose treatment included an IDH1 peptide vaccine. The sequence was obtained from a woman aged 40-49 years with glioma. The chain has TRBV7-9 and TRBJ1-1, with 11 bases aligning to TRBD1. CDR3 loop: CASSRGQGASNTEAFF. The CDR3 coding sequence is TGTGCCAGCAGCCGCGGACAGGGGGCATCGAACACTGAAGCTTTCTTT.